This T cell receptor beta chain was sequenced during a study of blood T cell repertoires in COVID-19. Study as a whole: Acute and convalescent COVID-19 specimens originated in the United States, Italy and Spain.

The CDR3 covers 15 residues. The germline V gene has CDR1 MNHEY and CDR2 SMNVEV (reference sequence). Losses at the gene ends were 6 bases for V and 0 bases for J; bases not matched to a gene: 4. Sequencing was performed with immunoSEQ multiplex PCR; in TCRdb, only in-frame clones are kept and a portion is missing. The sample shows about 380,000 clones, approximately 80% of them seen only once. The sample consisted of peripheral blood. The chain is built from TRBV27 and TRBJ1-4; 7 nucleotides align to TRBD1. The source is a human donor with acute or convalescent COVID-19. The donor label of this sample is uncertain. CDR3 region: CASRGQTATNEKLFF. The CDR3 coding sequence is TGTGCCAGCAGGGGACAGACTGCAACTAATGAAAAACTGTTTTTT.